This T cell receptor beta chain was captured by sequencing in a study of tumor-infiltrating lymphocytes in primary liver carcinoma (dated by TCRdb to the late 2010s). About the study as a whole: The five patients, three men and two women aged 30 to 69 years, had hepatocellular carcinoma (four) or combined HCC and intrahepatic cholangiocarcinoma (one). The five patients had tumors of stage T1-T3 N0M0, with maximum diameters ranging from about 4 to 11 cm. Samples yielded roughly 3.5 to 7.5 million productive TCRbeta reads; read depth did not differ significantly between tissue types. For each liver tumor, the study sampled five regions along with adjacent normal tissue and blood, and applied TCRbeta repertoire sequencing, expression microarrays and whole-exome sequencing. TCRbeta repertoire sequencing covered roughly 35 specimens from 5 patients: approximately 25 tumor regions, 5 adjacent noncancerous liver tissues and 5 peripheral blood samples. The 20 to 25 tumor region samples were profiled with Agilent mRNA microarrays so that TCRbeta repertoire diversity could be related to the local molecular phenotype. High reproducibility was observed for the technical replicate repertoires, with mean shared-clone rates near 0.89 and correlation coefficients above 0.95. Overall study results and their limits: Because sequencing covered only the TCR beta chain and unpaired alpha chains were not captured, true repertoire diversity is likely underestimated. The study included only four to six patients, and the authors note findings should be validated in a larger study. Only about 7-25% of top clones were present in all five regions of a tumor, suggesting spatial heterogeneity of tumor-infiltrating T cells. Bulk unsorted samples precluded comparing CD4+ and CD8+ T cell repertoires. The top 250 clones made up a significantly larger repertoire fraction in tumors than in blood (p = 0.039). Repertoire overlap was found to be higher between tumor regions (mean approximately 36%) than between tumor-adjacent (about 17%) or tumor-blood (roughly 15%) pairs, consistent with antigen-driven expansion.

With regard to this clonotype: The antigen this receptor binds is unknown. At one end, the junction sequence differs from germline, possibly due to a read error.

Without any cell sorting, total RNA and DNA were extracted together from about 20-30 mg of bulk tissue using the AllPrep DNA/RNA mini kit. Between late 2015 and 2016, roughly five patients in China with histopathologically diagnosed primary liver carcinoma had surgical resection. Chronic HBV infection was present in the patients, and the patients were treatment-naive at sampling. Five spatially separated regions were sampled from each tumor: the superior, inferior, left-lateral and right-lateral poles, plus the tumor centre. More than 85% viable tumor cells were found by histology in every tumor sample. Fresh tumor and adjacent tissue pieces were bisected, with one half stored in RNAlater at -80 degrees C and the other half sent for histology. The CDR3 holds 12 amino acids from the cysteine to the phenylalanine. CDR3 DNA is the only sequence kept; it has 36 bases, read in frame from the first base. CDR1 and CDR2 (SQVTM, ANQGSEA) derive from the germline V gene.

Starting from roughly 540 ng total RNA, TCRbeta-specific cDNA was produced by reverse transcription with a constant-region primer and ProtoScript II reverse transcriptase. Construction of the TCRbeta libraries relied on three nested rounds of multiplex PCR, following a slightly modified ARM-PCR procedure. Each of the first two PCR rounds ran for roughly 11 cycles and used multiplex TRBV1-TRBV30 forward primers together with a Cbeta reverse primer. Sample barcodes and Illumina adapters were added in a final 25-cycle PCR with Deep VentR polymerase. Before sequencing, amplicons of 200-500 bp were purified from gel using a QIAquick gel extraction kit. An Illumina HiSeq 2500 was used to sequence the TCRbeta amplicons with 250-bp paired-end reads. The source study handled its data this way. To recover full CDR3 sequences, reads were quality-trimmed using Trimmomatic v0.33 and paired reads were then merged using FLASH v1.2.11. V, D and J germline segments were assigned to the rearranged TCRbeta sequences by MiGEC v1.2.1b. Clonotype statistics and Shannon-Wiener diversity indices were computed with VDJtools v1.0.0. To cut down on sampling bias, every analysis after diversity analysis relied on just the 250 most abundant clonotypes from each sample. The public reads were quality trimmed at Q25 with fastp and then assembled into clones with MiXCR by TCRdb, keeping productive beta chains. Each CDR3 protein gets just one entry, which takes the most common genes and DNA from the rows behind it. TCRdb's processing, not the authors' own work, is the source of the V and J calls. The sample has tens of thousands of distinct CDR3 sequences on record, 70% to 85% of them singletons. The ten largest clones take up about 56% of the sample.

This TCR came from a man in his forties with primary liver carcinoma and hepatitis B virus infection. This chain joins TRBV29-1 to TRBJ1-2; 7 of the junction bases match TRBD1. The sample was liver tumor tissue from sampling region 2. This sample's cell subset or site label indicates: tumor region T2, inferior pole. The base sequence is TGTAGCGTTGCGGGACAGAGGTATGGCTACACCTTC. Translated, it gives CSVAGQRYGYTF. Supplemented by the reference TRBV29-1 and TRBJ1-2 proteins around the CDR3, the complete variable domain is SAVISQKPSRDICQRGTSLTIQCQVDSQVTMMFWYRQQPGQSLTLIATANQGSEATYESGFVIDKFPISRPNLTFSTLTVSNMSPEDSSIYLCSVAGQRYGYTFGSGTRLTVV.